Presented here are 2 T cell receptor beta chains from one specimen sequenced in a study of T cell changes during pregnancy in multiple sclerosis (dated by TCRdb to 2018 to 2020). Libraries were constructed by the immunoSEQ multiplex PCR assay. Here the immuneACCESS table is served through TCRdb, limited to in-frame sequences with V and J called. Missing clones are a known gap in these copies; in checked studies unresolved V genes cover under half, and the rest lacks a known reason. The table for this sample lists over 80,000 clones; approximately 90% of them were counted only once. The ten largest clones capture around 0.78% of the sample. The material sequenced was peripheral blood, taken in the second trimester of pregnancy. The receptors shown here come from a female donor in good health, enrolled as a control in a pregnancy study.

V usage is TRBV27 and J usage is TRBJ2-7, with D perhaps matching TRBD2 (6 bases). Between the trimmed V and J ends, which lost 1 base and 6 bases, there was a span of 25 bases. CDR3 length: 18 residues. In germline, CDR1 is MNHEY, CDR2 SMNVEV (reference sequence). The CDR3 sequence: CASSLYFGGVPVTREQYF. The CDR3 nucleotides read TGTGCCAGCAGTTTATACTTCGGCGGGGTCCCCGTAACGCGCGAGCAGTACTTC.

The genes are TRBV6-6 and TRBJ2-5, with D possibly being TRBD2 (6 bases). The CDR3 length is 15 residues. Germline CDR1 reads MNHNY; CDR2 reads SVGAGI (reference sequence). V was trimmed by 4 bases and J by 0 bases, leaving 12 bases between them. The DNA for the CDR3 is TGTGCCAGCAGTTGGGAGGCCGCGTACCAAGAGACCCAGTACTTC. This sequence encodes CASSWEAAYQETQYF.